These 26 T cell receptor beta chains were sequenced from one sample in a study of regulatory T cells in long-lasting Graves disease. To make TCR beta libraries, researchers used iRepertoire HTBI primers and Arm-PCR of CDR3 regions. Via MiXCR, TCRdb re-called the multiplex PCR reads, giving one row per CDR3 protein. The repertoire holds 510,000 or so distinct CDR3 sequences, with approximately 12% as singletons. As for time point: newly diagnosed GD, antithyroid drugs for less than 3 months. Generation of the TCR library employed RNA extracted from PBMCs. The data were also submitted as part of a second study, on T cells in Graves' hyperthyroidism and ophthalmopathy.

This specimen was peripheral blood mononuclear cells (PBMCs), taken at new diagnosis, from a patient treated with antithyroid drugs. The receptors derive from a woman in her 30s with Graves disease.

This clonotype was recorded a few times. The CDR3 bases are TGTGCCAGCAGCCCAGGACTCCAGGCGAACACTGAAGCTTTCTTT. Protein product: CASSPGLQANTEAFF. The chain links TRBV13 to TRBJ1-1; the D is unclear. The germline CDR1 and CDR2 sequences are PRHDT and FYEKMQ (reference sequence). CDR3 length: 15 amino acids. Trimming left V 5 bases short and J 1 base short, with 14 bases between. Full variable domain (rest looked up from reference TRBV13 and TRBJ1-1): AAGVIQSPRHLIKEKRETATLKCYPIPRHDTVYWYQQGPGQDPQFLISFYEKMQSDKGSIPDRFSAQQFSDYHSELNMSSLELGDSALYFCASSPGLQANTEAFFGQGTRLTVV.

This clonotype was detected many times. The chain uses TRBV18 and TRBJ2-7, with D hard to call. The CDR3 length is 14 residues. V lost 1 base to trimming and J lost 3 bases, with 10 bases between them. Per the germline V gene, CDR1 is KGHSH and CDR2 is LQKENI. CDR3 protein: CASSPQKNDYEQYF. The CDR3, as DNA: TGTGCCAGCTCACCACAAAAAAACGACTACGAGCAGTACTTC.

The rearrangement uses TRBV9 and TRBJ2-7; 12 bases fit TRBD2. Germline V lookup: CDR1 SGDLS, CDR2 YYNGEE. The CDR3 spans 15 residues. Germline trimming cut 3 bases from V and 5 bases from J; bases unmatched to any gene: 6. CDR3 in amino acids: CASSESLAGGDEQYF. CDR3 sequence (DNA): TGTGCCAGCAGCGAATCTCTAGCGGGAGGGGACGAGCAGTACTTC.

This clonotype was found once. A much bigger clone sits one base away, suggesting this may be a read error. V usage is TRBV24-1 and J usage is TRBJ1-2; TRBD1 matches at 8 bases. The V gene's germline CDR1 is KGHDR and CDR2 SFDVKD. With 5 bases clipped from V and 4 bases from J, the junction kept 2 bases outside the gene matches. The CDR3 loop spans 13 amino acids. The CDR3 here is CATSGQGFYGYTF. Here the CDR3 DNA reads TGTGCCACCAGTGGACAGGGGTTCTATGGCTACACCTTC.

This clonotype was counted a few times. This chain links TRBV7-8 with TRBJ1-5; a weak D match, TRBD1 (6 bases). There are 16 residues in the CDR3. V was cut by 5 bases and J by 2 bases, with 16 bases left in between. CDR1 and CDR2 (germline): SGHVS, FQNEAQ. CDR3 protein: CASSHRALMGNQPQHF. The DNA of the CDR3 is TGTGCCAGCAGCCACAGGGCGCTTATGGGCAATCAGCCCCAGCATTTT.

The V and J genes are TRBV20-1 and TRBJ2-1; D unclear. This CDR3 spans 15 amino acids. V dropped 0 bases and J dropped 4 bases, with 13 bases sitting between them. The germline gives CDR1 DFQATT, CDR2 SNEGSKA (reference sequence). CDR3 sequence (DNA): TGCAGTGCTAGAGATGTCGCTAGTGGATACAATGAGCAGTTCTTC. Translated: CSARDVASGYNEQFF.

This clonotype was observed at least ten times. The rearrangement joins TRBV27 to TRBJ1-2, with 11 bases fitting TRBD1. V lost 2 bases, J lost 6 bases, and 5 bases stayed unmatched. Germline V gene sequence: CDR1 MNHEY, CDR2 SMNVEV (reference sequence). The CDR3 spans 15 residues. CDR3 bases: TGTGCCAGCAGTTTAGGCGGACAGGGGGCGAATGGCTACACCTTC. Translating gives CASSLGGQGANGYTF.

This clonotype was counted ten times or more. The V call is TRBV20-1, the J call TRBJ2-3; D is tentatively TRBD1 or TRBD2 (5 bases each). Trimming stripped 0 bases from V and 9 bases from J, with 19 bases between. This CDR3 contains 15 residues. Germline values: CDR1 DFQATT, CDR2 SNEGSKA (reference sequence). The CDR3 loop reads CSARDTGPGVRTQYF. The CDR3 DNA is TGCAGTGCTAGAGATACGGGACCCGGCGTTCGAACGCAGTATTTT.

This clonotype was counted ten times or more. The chain has TRBV27 and TRBJ2-6; D gene unclear. There are 15 residues in the CDR3. Germline V lookup: CDR1 MNHEY, CDR2 SMNVEV (reference sequence). V shed 1 base and J shed 4 bases, with 8 bases lying between them. For the CDR3, the DNA is TGTGCCAGCAGTTTATATGGATTGGGGGCCAACGTCCTGACTTTC. It is translated as CASSLYGLGANVLTF. The full variable domain, rest sourced from reference TRBV27 and TRBJ2-6, is EAQVTQNPRYLITVTGKKLTVTCSQNMNHEYMSWYRQDPGLGLRQIYYSMNVEVTDKGDVPEGYKVSRKEKRNFPLILESPSPNQTSLYFCASSLYGLGANVLTFGAGSRLTVL.

This clonotype was counted between two and nine times. V usage is TRBV6-2 or TRBV6-3 and J usage is TRBJ2-1, with D perhaps matching TRBD1 (5 bases). V dropped 2 bases and J dropped 7 bases, with 12 bases sitting between them. In germline, CDR1 is MNHEY, CDR2 SVGEGT. The CDR3 length is 14 residues. CDR3 amino acids: CASSYQPGWNEQFF. The CDR3 DNA sequence: TGTGCCAGCAGTTACCAGCCAGGGTGGAATGAGCAGTTCTTC.

This clonotype was observed a few times. The gene calls are TRBV25-1 and TRBJ1-6, with D possibly matching TRBD1 (5 bases). The V end was cut by 3 bases, the J end by 8 bases, with 14 bases between. CDR3 length equals 15 residues. Germline loops: CDR1 MGHDK, CDR2 SYGVNS. The CDR3, as DNA: TGTGCCAGCAGTGATTGGGACTCGGGGTATTCACCCCTCCACTTT. Translating gives CASSDWDSGYSPLHF.

This clonotype was observed many times. This chain joins TRBV20-1 and TRBJ2-1; D is unclear. Deletions cut 1 base from V and 7 bases from J, with 5 bases between. The CDR3 extends over 11 amino acids. The V gene's germline CDR1 is DFQATT and CDR2 SNEGSKA (reference sequence). The CDR3, as DNA: TGCAGTGCTAGAGCGGGTAATGAGCAGTTCTTC. Its translation: CSARAGNEQFF.

This clonotype was counted only a few times. The chain combines TRBV6-1 with TRBJ2-1; no clear D gene. The V gene's germline CDR1 is MNHNS and CDR2 SASEGT. The CDR3 loop spans 14 amino acids. Trimming left V 5 bases short and J 12 bases short, with 20 bases between. CDR3: CASSPPGRIIGQFF. The CDR3 DNA sequence: TGTGCCAGCAGTCCCCCCGGGCGGATAATCGGGCAGTTCTTC.

Notes on this clonotype: Since a much larger clone is just one base distant, this may be a read error. This chain connects TRBV7-9 to TRBJ2-1, with a tentative D call TRBD2 (6 bases). Germline V gene sequence: CDR1 SEHNR, CDR2 FQNEAQ (reference sequence). The V end lost 0 bases, the J end lost 0 bases, and 9 bases lay between the germline ends. CDR3 length: 16 amino acids. The CDR3 DNA is TGTGCCAGCAGCTTAGCTATCGGGAGCTCCTACAATGAGCAGTTCTTC. It codes for CASSLAIGSSYNEQFF.

This clonotype came up a few times. With a much larger clone just one base away, this may be a read error. V gene TRBV5-6 combines with J gene TRBJ1-6; D uncertain. Germline V lookup: CDR1 SGHDT, CDR2 YYEEEE. The length of the CDR3 is 15 residues. CDR3: CAGSLAQDHNSPLHF. CDR3 bases: TGTGCCGGCAGCTTGGCTCAGGACCATAATTCACCCCTCCACTTT.

Concerning this clonotype: The junction does not match germline at one end; this may be a read error. The J gene is TRBJ2-1, the V gene TRBV7-9; TRBD2 matches at 9 bases. The CDR3 consists of 18 residues. Germline V gives CDR1 SEHNR, CDR2 FQNEAQ (reference sequence). The CDR3 region is CASSLGVSGLASHNEQFF. The CDR3 nucleotides read TGTGCCAGCAGCTTAGGTGTGTCGGGACTAGCCTCCCACAATGAGCAGTTCTTC.

A few counts support this clonotype. The V and J genes are TRBV5-1 and TRBJ2-7, with TRBD1 as a possible D gene (5 bases). With 6 bases removed from V and 6 bases from J, the gap between germline ends came to 22 bases. The germline V gene has CDR1 SGHRS and CDR2 YFSETQ. CDR3 length: 15 amino acids. The CDR3 protein is CASTSAGTGWGEQYF. The CDR3 bases are TGCGCCAGCACCTCAGCCGGCACAGGCTGGGGCGAGCAGTACTTC. The full variable domain, rest sourced from reference TRBV5-1 and TRBJ2-7, is KAGVTQTPRYLIKTRGQQVTLSCSPISGHRSVSWYQQTPGQGLQFLFEYFSETQRNKGNFPGRFSGRQFSNSRSEMNVSTLELGDSALYLCASTSAGTGWGEQYFGPGTRLTVT.

This clonotype was seen a few times. V is TRBV5-4 and J is TRBJ2-7; 7 bases map to TRBD1. Germline values: CDR1 SGHNT, CDR2 YYREEE (reference sequence). The CDR3 has 15 amino acids. Trimming at V came to 3 bases and at J to 0 bases, leaving 6 bases not matched to a gene. CDR3 sequence (DNA): TGTGCCAGCAGCTCGACAGGGTGGGGCTCCTACGAGCAGTACTTC. Amino acids: CASSSTGWGSYEQYF.

This clonotype was counted at least ten times. The gene calls are TRBV12-3 or TRBV12-4 and TRBJ1-1; D uncertain. The CDR3 is 15 amino acids. V lost 3 bases and J lost 8, with 19 bases in between. The chain's CDR3 is CASSLTQSLGSEAFF. CDR3 DNA sequence: TGTGCCAGCAGTTTGACTCAGTCATTGGGATCCGAAGCTTTCTTT.

The chain couples TRBV29-1 to TRBJ2-1; D ambiguous. The CDR3 covers 14 residues. The germline V gene has CDR1 SQVTM and CDR2 ANQGSEA. V was pared by 6 bases and J by 4 bases, with 16 bases between. For the CDR3, the DNA is TGCAGCGTCCTCCAAGTTCGAAAATACAATGAGCAGTTCTTC. Its translation is CSVLQVRKYNEQFF.

The chain recombines TRBV5-1 with TRBJ2-1; 11 bases are shared with TRBD2. V shed 4 bases and J 7 bases; nucleotides not matched to a gene: 7. The CDR3 has 15 amino acids. Germline V lookup: CDR1 SGHRS, CDR2 YFSETQ. The CDR3 spells CASSATSGMGNEQFF. The CDR3 DNA reads TGCGCCAGCAGCGCGACTAGCGGGATGGGAAATGAGCAGTTCTTC.

The chain uses TRBV7-2 and TRBJ1-1, with TRBD1 as a possible D gene (6 bases). The CDR3 is 13 amino acids. The V end lost 6 bases, the J end lost 6 bases, and 14 bases lay between the germline ends. Per germline, CDR1 SGHTA and CDR2 FQGNSA. CDR3 loop: CASSRGQPSEAFF. CDR3 coding DNA: TGTGCCAGCAGTAGGGGACAACCCTCTGAAGCTTTCTTT.

This clonotype occurred many times. The rearrangement joins TRBV18 to TRBJ2-3; 7 bases match TRBD1. Germline trimming cut 5 bases from V and 5 bases from J; bases unmatched to any gene: 4. This CDR3 comprises 13 residues. Germline CDR1 reads KGHSH; CDR2 reads LQKENI. The chain's CDR3 is CASSRQGRDTQYF. CDR3 coding DNA: TGTGCCAGCTCAAGACAGGGAAGAGATACGCAGTATTTT.

This clonotype was detected only a few times. This chain joins TRBV19 and TRBJ2-7, with 11 positions matching TRBD2. Germline lookup yields CDR1 LNHDA and CDR2 SQIVND (reference sequence). After removal of 1 base from V and 4 bases from J, the junction contained 3 bases not matched to a gene. This CDR3 has 15 residues. CDR3 in amino acids: CASSIGTSGSYEQYF. CDR3 DNA: TGTGCCAGTAGTATAGGGACTAGCGGGTCTTACGAGCAGTACTTC.

This clonotype was seen a few times. V gene TRBV4-3 combines with J gene TRBJ1-2; D not certain. This CDR3 has 14 amino acids. Trimming removed 0 bases from V and 8 bases from J, with 13 bases in between. Germline assignment: CDR1 LGHNA and CDR2 YSLEER. The DNA of the CDR3 is TGCGCCAGCAGCCAAGATCGCCTCTCGACGGGCTACACCTTC. This sequence encodes CASSQDRLSTGYTF.

This clonotype occurred many times. The J gene is TRBJ1-6, the V gene TRBV20-1; TRBD1 might be the D (5 bases). Trimming took 7 bases from V and 6 from J, leaving 22 bases between them. Per germline, CDR1 DFQATT and CDR2 SNEGSKA (reference sequence). The CDR3 covers 16 residues. CDR3 nucleotide sequence: TGCAGTGGCAGGTCTTTCGTGGGGCGTCTTAATTCACCCCTCCACTTT. It specifies CSGRSFVGRLNSPLHF.